The clone carrying this T cell receptor (beta chain) was seen only a few times. Its antigen remains unknown. This sample is drawn from a study of T cell repertoires in cytomegalovirus infection. At the level of the study: It can be stated that public TCR beta signatures indicated CMV infection as well as a matching HLA type. Study findings and constraints: The ex vivo response was dominated by HLA-C-restricted CMV-specific TCR beta clonotypes. CMV carriers with the relevant HLA were identified by cumulative public TCR beta family frequency.

The CDR3 contains 12 residues. V was cut by 6 bases and J by 0 bases, with 8 bases left in between. Germline-derived CDR1 and CDR2 are DFQATT and SNEGSKA (reference sequence). TCRdb called the reads again in MiXCR, with one record for every CDR3 protein. Counted here are hundreds of thousands of distinct CDR3 sequences, roughly a quarter occurring once; the ten biggest clones make up 7.5% to 9%. The clonotype originates from a human donor in good health (CMV status not recorded). Some clones in this sample may be carry-over from other donors' samples. The specimen was CD8+ T cells from PBMCs. V is TRBV20-1 and J is TRBJ1-1; D ambiguous. The DNA of the CDR3 is TGCAGTGCGCGGACGATGAACACTGAAGCTTTCTTT. It is translated as CSARTMNTEAFF.